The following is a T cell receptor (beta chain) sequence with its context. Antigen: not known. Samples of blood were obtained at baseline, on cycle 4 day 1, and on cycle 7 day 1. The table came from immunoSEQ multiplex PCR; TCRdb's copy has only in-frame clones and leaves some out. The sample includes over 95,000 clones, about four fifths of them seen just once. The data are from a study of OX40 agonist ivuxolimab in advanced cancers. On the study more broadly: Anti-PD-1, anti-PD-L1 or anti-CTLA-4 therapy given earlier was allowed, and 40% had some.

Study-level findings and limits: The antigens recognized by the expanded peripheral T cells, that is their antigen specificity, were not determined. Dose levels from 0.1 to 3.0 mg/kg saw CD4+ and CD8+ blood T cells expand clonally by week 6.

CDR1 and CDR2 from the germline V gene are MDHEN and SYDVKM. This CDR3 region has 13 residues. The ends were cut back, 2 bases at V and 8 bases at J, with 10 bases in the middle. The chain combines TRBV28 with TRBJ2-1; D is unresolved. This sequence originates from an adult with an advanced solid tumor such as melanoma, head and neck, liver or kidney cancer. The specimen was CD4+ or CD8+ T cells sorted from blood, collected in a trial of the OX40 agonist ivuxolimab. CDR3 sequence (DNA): TGTGCCAGCAGTTTACTATTCGGGTATGAGCAGTTCTTC. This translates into CASSLLFGYEQFF.